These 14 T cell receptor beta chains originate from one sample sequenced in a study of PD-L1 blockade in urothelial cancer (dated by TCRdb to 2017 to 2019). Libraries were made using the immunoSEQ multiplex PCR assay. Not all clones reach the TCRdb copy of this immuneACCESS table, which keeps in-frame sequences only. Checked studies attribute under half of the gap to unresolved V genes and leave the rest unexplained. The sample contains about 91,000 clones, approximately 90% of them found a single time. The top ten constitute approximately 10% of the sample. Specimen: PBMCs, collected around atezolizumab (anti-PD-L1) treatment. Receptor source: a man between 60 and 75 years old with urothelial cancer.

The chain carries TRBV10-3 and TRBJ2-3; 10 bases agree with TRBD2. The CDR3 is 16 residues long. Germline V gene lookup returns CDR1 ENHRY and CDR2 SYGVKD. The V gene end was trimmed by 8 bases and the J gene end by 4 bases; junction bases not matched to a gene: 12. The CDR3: CAIAQRAGGPADTQYF. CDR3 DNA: TGTGCCATCGCTCAGAGAGCGGGAGGGCCCGCAGATACGCAGTATTTT.

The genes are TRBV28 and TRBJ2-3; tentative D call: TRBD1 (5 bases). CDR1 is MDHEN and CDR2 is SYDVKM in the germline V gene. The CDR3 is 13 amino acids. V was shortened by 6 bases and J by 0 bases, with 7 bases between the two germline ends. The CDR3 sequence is CASSQGSTDTQYF. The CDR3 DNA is TGTGCCAGCAGCCAGGGTAGCACAGATACGCAGTATTTT.

DNA of the CDR3: TGTGCCAGCAGCGTAGATGGGGAGCACTACAATGAGCAGTTCTTC. Its protein product is CASSVDGEHYNEQFF. This rearrangement joins TRBV9 to TRBJ2-1; tentatively, D is TRBD2 (5 bases). V was cut by 0 bases and J by 3 bases, with 10 bases left in between. Germline CDR1 reads SGDLS; CDR2 reads YYNGEE. The CDR3 contains 15 residues.

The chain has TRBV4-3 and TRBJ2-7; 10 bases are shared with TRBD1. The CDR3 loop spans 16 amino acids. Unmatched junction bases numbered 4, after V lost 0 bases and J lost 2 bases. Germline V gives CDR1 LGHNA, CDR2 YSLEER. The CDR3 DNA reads TGCGCCAGCAGCCAAGATTTAGGGACAGGGGCCTACGAGCAGTACTTC. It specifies CASSQDLGTGAYEQYF.

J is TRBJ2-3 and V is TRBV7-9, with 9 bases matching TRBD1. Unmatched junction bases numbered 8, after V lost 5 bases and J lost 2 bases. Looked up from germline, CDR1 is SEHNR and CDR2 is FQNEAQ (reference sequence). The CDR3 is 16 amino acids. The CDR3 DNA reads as TGTGCCAGCAGCCCGGGGACAGGGATCTCCACAGATACGCAGTATTTT. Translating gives CASSPGTGISTDTQYF.

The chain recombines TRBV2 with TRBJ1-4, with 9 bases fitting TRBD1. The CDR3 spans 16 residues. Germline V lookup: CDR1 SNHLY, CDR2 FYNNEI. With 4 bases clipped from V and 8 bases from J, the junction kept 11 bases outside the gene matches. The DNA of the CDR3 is TGTGCCAGCAGTGGCACGGGACCGACAGGGGGAGAAAAACTGTTTTTT. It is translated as CASSGTGPTGGEKLFF.

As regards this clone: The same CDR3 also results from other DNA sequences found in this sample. The CDR3 DNA reads as TGTGCCAGCAGCTTACAGGGAGCCTACGAGCAGTACTTC. Protein sequence: CASSLQGAYEQYF. The rearrangement links TRBV5-4 to TRBJ2-7; a possible D gene is TRBD1 (6 bases). V lost 2 bases, J lost 2 bases, and 8 bases lay in between. CDR3 length equals 13 residues. Germline-derived CDR1 and CDR2 are SGHNT and YYREEE (reference sequence).

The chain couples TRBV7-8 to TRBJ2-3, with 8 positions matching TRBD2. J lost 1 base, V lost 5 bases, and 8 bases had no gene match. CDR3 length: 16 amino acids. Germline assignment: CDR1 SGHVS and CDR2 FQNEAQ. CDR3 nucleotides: TGTGCCAGCAGCCGAATTAGCGGGATTGGCACAGATACGCAGTATTTT. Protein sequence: CASSRISGIGTDTQYF.

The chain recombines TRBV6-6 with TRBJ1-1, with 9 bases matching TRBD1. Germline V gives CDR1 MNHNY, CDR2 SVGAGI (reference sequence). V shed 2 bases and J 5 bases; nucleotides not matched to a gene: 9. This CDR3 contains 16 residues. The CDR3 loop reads CASSYGLGQGGTEAFF. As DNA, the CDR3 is TGTGCCAGCAGTTACGGACTGGGACAGGGAGGGACTGAAGCTTTCTTT.

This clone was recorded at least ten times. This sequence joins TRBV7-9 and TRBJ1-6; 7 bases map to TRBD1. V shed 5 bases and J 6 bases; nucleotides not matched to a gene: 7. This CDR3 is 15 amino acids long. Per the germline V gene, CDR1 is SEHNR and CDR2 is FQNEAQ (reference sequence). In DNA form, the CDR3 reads TGTGCCAGCAGCGTTACCCAGGGGGGTAATTCACCCCTCCACTTT. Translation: CASSVTQGGNSPLHF.

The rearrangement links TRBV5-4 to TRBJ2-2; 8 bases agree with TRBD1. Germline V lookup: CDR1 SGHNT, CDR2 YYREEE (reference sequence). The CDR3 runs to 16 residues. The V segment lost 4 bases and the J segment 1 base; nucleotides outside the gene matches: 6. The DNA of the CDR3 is TGTGCCAGCAGCCTTGGACAGGGTGAGAACACCGGGGAGCTGTTTTTT. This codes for CASSLGQGENTGELFF.

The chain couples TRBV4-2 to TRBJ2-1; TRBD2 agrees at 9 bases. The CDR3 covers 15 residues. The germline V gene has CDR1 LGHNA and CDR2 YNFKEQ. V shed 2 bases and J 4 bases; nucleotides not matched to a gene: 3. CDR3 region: CASSQPAGGYNEQFF. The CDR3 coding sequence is TGTGCCAGCAGCCAACCGGCGGGAGGGTACAATGAGCAGTTCTTC.

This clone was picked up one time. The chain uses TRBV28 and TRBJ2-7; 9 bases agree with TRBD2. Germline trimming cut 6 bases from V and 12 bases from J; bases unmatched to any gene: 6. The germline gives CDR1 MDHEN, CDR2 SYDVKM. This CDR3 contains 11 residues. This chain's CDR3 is CASSSQREAYF. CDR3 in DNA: TGTGCCAGCAGCTCACAGCGGGAGGCGTACTTC.

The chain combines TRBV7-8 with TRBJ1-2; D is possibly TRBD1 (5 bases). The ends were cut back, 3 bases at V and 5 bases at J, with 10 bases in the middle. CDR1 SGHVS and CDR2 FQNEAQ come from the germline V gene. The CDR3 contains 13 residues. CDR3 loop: CASSLTETYGYTF. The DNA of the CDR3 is TGTGCCAGCAGCTTGACAGAAACGTATGGCTACACCTTC. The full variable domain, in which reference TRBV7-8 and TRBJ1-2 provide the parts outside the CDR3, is GAGVSQSPRYKVAKRGQDVALRCDPISGHVSLFWYQQALGQGPEFLTYFQNEAQLDKSGLPSDRFFAERPEGSVSTLKIQRTQQEDSAVYLCASSLTETYGYTFGSGTRLTVV.